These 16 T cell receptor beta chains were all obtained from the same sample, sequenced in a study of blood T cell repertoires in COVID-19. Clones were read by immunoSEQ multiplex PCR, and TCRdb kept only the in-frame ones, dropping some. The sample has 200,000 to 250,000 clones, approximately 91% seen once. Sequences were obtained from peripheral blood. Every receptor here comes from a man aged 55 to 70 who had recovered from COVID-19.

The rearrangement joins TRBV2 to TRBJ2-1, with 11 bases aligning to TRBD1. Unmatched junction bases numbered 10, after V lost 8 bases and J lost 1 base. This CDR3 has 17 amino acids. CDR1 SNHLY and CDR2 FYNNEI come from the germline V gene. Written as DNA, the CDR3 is TGTGCCAGCCGCCGGGACAGGGGGATAGGGTCCTACAATGAGCAGTTCTTC. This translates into CASRRDRGIGSYNEQFF.

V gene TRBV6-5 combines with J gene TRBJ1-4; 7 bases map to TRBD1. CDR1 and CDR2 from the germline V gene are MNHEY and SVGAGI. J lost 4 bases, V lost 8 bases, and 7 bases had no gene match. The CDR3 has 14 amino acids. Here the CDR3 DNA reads TGTGCCAGCGCGCGGGACAGAGTTAATGAAAAACTGTTTTTT. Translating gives CASARDRVNEKLFF.

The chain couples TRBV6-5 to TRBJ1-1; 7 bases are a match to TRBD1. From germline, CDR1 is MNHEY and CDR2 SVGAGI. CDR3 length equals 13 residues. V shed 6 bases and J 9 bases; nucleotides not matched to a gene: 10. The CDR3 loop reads CASSSERGGKAFF. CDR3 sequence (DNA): TGTGCCAGCAGCAGTGAAAGAGGGGGCAAAGCTTTCTTT.

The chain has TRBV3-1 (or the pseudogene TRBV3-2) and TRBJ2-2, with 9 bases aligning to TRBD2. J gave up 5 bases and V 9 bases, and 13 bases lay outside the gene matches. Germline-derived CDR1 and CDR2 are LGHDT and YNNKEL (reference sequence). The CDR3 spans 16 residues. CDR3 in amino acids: CASGASGIGGTGELFF. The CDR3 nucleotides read TGTGCCAGTGGGGCTAGCGGGATTGGTGGTACCGGGGAGCTGTTTTTT.

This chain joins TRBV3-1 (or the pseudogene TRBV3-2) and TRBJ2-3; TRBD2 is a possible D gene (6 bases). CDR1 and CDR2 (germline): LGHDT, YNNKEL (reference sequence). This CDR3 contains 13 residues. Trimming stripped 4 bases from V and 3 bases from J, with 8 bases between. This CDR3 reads CASSLGGTDTQYF. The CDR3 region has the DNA TGTGCCAGCAGCCTTGGAGGGACAGATACGCAGTATTTT.

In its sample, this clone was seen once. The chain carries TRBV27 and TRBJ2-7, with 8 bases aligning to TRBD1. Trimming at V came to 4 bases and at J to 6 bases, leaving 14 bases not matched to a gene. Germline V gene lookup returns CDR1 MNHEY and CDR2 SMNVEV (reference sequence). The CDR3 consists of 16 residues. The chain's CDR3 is CASSYSPRTGRVEQYF. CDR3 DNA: TGTGCCAGCAGTTACTCACCCCGGACAGGGCGGGTCGAGCAGTACTTC.

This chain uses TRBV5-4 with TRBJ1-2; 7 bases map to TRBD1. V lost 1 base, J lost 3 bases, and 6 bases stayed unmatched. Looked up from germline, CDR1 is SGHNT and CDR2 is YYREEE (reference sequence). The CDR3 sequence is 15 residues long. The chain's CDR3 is CASSLTGEGDYGYTF. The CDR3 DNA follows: TGTGCCAGCAGCTTGACAGGGGAAGGCGACTATGGCTACACCTTC.

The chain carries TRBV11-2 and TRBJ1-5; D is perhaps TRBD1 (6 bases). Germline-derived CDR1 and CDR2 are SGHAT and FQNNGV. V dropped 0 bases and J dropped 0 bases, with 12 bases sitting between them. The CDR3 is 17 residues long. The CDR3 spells CASSLEGRGYSNQPQHF. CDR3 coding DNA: TGTGCCAGCAGCTTAGAGGGAAGGGGGTATAGCAATCAGCCCCAGCATTTT.

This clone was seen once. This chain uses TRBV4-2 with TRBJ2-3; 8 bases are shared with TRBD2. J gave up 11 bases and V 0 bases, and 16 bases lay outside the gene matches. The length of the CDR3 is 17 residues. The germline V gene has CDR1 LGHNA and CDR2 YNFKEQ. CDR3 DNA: TGTGCCAGCAGCCAAGATCCCGGGGGGGCGTGGGGGCGAGGGCAGTATTTT. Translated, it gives CASSQDPGGAWGRGQYF.

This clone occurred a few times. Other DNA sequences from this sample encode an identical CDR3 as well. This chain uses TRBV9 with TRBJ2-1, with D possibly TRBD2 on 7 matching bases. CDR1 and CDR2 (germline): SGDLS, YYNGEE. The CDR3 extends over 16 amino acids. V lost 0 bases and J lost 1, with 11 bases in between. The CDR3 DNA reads TGTGCCAGCAGCGTAGAGGGGGGGAGGTCCTACAATGAGCAGTTCTTC. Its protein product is CASSVEGGRSYNEQFF.

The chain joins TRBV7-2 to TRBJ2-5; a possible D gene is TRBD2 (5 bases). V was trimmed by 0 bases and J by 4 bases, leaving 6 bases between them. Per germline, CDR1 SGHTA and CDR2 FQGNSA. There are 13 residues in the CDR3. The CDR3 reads CASSLAGLETQYF. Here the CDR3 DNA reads TGTGCCAGCAGCTTAGCTGGACTAGAGACCCAGTACTTC.

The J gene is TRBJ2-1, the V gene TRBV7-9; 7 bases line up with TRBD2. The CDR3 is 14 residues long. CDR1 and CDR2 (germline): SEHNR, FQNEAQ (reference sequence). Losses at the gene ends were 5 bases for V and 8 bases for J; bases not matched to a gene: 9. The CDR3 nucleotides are TGTGCCAGCAGCCTGATAGCGGGTCACTATGAGCAGTTCTTC. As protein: CASSLIAGHYEQFF.

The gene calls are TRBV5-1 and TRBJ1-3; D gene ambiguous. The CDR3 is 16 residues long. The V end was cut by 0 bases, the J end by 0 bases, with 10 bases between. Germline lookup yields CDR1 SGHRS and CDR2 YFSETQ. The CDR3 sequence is CASSLGLDYSGNTIYF. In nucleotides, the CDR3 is TGCGCCAGCAGCTTGGGATTAGATTACTCTGGAAACACCATATATTTT.

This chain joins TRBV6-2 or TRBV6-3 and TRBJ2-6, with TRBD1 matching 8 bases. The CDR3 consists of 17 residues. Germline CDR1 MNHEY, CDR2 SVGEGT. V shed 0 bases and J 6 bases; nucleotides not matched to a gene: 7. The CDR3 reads CASSYSRTGMEANVLTF. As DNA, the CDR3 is TGTGCCAGCAGTTACTCCCGGACAGGGATGGAGGCCAACGTCCTGACTTTC.

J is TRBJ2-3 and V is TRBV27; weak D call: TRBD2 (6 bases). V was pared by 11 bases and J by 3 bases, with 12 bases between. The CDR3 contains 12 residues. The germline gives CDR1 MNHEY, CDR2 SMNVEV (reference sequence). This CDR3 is CASGRGTDTQYF. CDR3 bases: TGTGCCTCAGGTCGGGGGACAGATACGCAGTATTTT.

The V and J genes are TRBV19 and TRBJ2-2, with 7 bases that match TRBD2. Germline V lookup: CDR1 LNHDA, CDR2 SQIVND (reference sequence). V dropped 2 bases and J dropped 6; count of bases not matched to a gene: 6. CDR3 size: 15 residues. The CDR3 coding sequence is TGTGCCAGTAGTATAAGGGCGGGAGTGGCCGGGGAGCTGTTTTTT. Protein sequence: CASSIRAGVAGELFF.